These 27 T cell receptor beta chains came from one sample sequenced in a study of blood T cell repertoires in COVID-19. Profiling relied on immunoSEQ multiplex PCR, and the TCRdb table lists in-frame clones only, not all of them. The repertoire includes 180,000 or so clones, roughly 80% of them detected once, and roughly 9.6% sits in the top ten. Sequencing input: peripheral blood. These receptors came from a middle-aged woman with COVID-19, enrolled during active disease.

The chain uses TRBV5-4 and TRBJ2-7; tentatively, D is TRBD2 (5 bases). The V end lost 0 bases, the J end lost 7 bases, and 14 bases lay between the germline ends. CDR3 size: 14 residues. Germline CDR1 SGHNT, CDR2 YYREEE (reference sequence). CDR3 region: CASSLVDGPGEQYF. The CDR3 bases are TGTGCCAGCAGCTTGGTTGACGGACCGGGGGAGCAGTACTTC.

This chain links TRBV21-1 with TRBJ2-3; TRBD1, the table's D call, was not compared with the DNA. TRBV21-1 is deemed a pseudogene. This CDR3 comprises 20 residues. In DNA form, the CDR3 reads TGTGCCAGCAGCAAAAGGGTGCAGGGACAGGGGTTTTGTTGGTCAGATACGCAGTATTTT. It codes for CASSKRVQGQGFCWSDTQYF.

The chain employs TRBV5-5 and TRBJ2-5; 7 nucleotides match TRBD1. The CDR3 runs 14 residues. Germline loops: CDR1 SGHKS, CDR2 YYEKEE (reference sequence). The V gene end was trimmed by 3 bases and the J gene end by 1 base; junction bases not matched to a gene: 3. The CDR3 DNA reads as TGTGCCAGCAGCTCCAGGGGGTTCCAAGAGACCCAGTACTTC. Amino acids: CASSSRGFQETQYF.

CDR3 sequence (DNA): TGTGCCAGCAGCTTGATAAATGGACTGGGCTACAATGAGCAGTTCTTC. This sequence encodes CASSLINGLGYNEQFF. The V and J genes are TRBV11-1 and TRBJ2-1, with D perhaps TRBD2 (5 bases). Per germline, CDR1 SGHAT and CDR2 FQDESV (reference sequence). The CDR3 extends over 16 amino acids. The V end lost 3 bases, the J end lost 3 bases, and 15 bases lay between the germline ends.

The chain joins TRBV27 to TRBJ1-1, with D perhaps TRBD1 (5 bases). CDR1 and CDR2 from the germline V gene are MNHEY and SMNVEV (reference sequence). V was clipped by 6 bases and J by 6 bases, with 14 bases between them. There are 13 residues in the CDR3. This CDR3 is CASSPSGFAEAFF. The CDR3 DNA reads as TGTGCCAGCAGCCCATCAGGGTTCGCTGAAGCTTTCTTT.

This sequence joins TRBV5-4 and TRBJ2-5; D is possibly TRBD1 (6 bases). The V and J ends lost 4 bases and 5 bases respectively, with 12 bases between them. The CDR3 runs 13 residues. The germline V gene encodes CDR1 SGHNT and CDR2 YYREEE (reference sequence). The CDR3 is CASSRQETETQYF. In nucleotides, the CDR3 is TGTGCCAGCAGCAGACAGGAAACGGAGACCCAGTACTTC. Combining the CDR3 with reference TRBV5-4 and TRBJ2-5 gives the whole variable domain ETGVTQSPTHLIKTRGQQVTLRCSSQSGHNTVSWYQQALGQGPQFIFQYYREEENGRGNFPPRFSGLQFPNYSSELNVNALELDDSALYLCASSRQETETQYFGPGTRLLVL.

This clone was found a few times. The chain combines TRBV5-5 with TRBJ1-2; 10 nucleotides line up with TRBD1. This CDR3 is built from 15 residues. The V segment lost 3 bases and the J segment 1 base; nucleotides outside the gene matches: 3. Germline V gene sequence: CDR1 SGHKS, CDR2 YYEKEE (reference sequence). The CDR3 nucleotides are TGTGCCAGCAGCTCCGGGACAGGGGTTAACTATGGCTACACCTTC. Translating gives CASSSGTGVNYGYTF.

The J gene is TRBJ1-2, the V gene TRBV7-2; D gene unclear. Trimming pared 2 bases from V and 10 bases from J, leaving 14 bases between. Per the germline V gene, CDR1 is SGHTA and CDR2 is FQGNSA. CDR3 size: 13 residues. CDR3 sequence (DNA): TGTGCCAGCAGCTTATACCAGCGGGGTGACTACACCTTC. Translating gives CASSLYQRGDYTF.

The V call is TRBV5-1, the J call TRBJ2-2; 12 bases agree with TRBD2. The trim removed 2 bases at V and 6 bases at J, leaving 5 bases unmatched. This CDR3 has 16 residues. CDR1 is SGHRS and CDR2 is YFSETQ in the germline V gene. CDR3 region: CASSFLAGGYPGELFF. The CDR3 nucleotides read TGCGCCAGCAGCTTCCTAGCGGGAGGGTATCCCGGGGAGCTGTTTTTT.

This chain uses TRBV9 with TRBJ2-1; 9 nucleotides match TRBD1. CDR1 and CDR2 from the germline V gene are SGDLS and YYNGEE. V dropped 5 bases and J dropped 5; count of bases not matched to a gene: 5. The CDR3 extends over 14 amino acids. CDR3 amino acids: CASSLGTGNNEQFF. The CDR3 DNA follows: TGTGCCAGCAGTCTCGGGACAGGGAACAATGAGCAGTTCTTC. The full variable domain, with the rest looked up from reference TRBV9 and TRBJ2-1, is DSGVTQTPKHLITATGQRVTLRCSPRSGDLSVYWYQQSLDQGLQFLIQYYNGEERAKGNILERFSAQQFPDLHSELNLSSLELGDSALYFCASSLGTGNNEQFFGPGTRLTVL.

The rearrangement uses TRBV7-2 and TRBJ2-3; possible D gene TRBD2, 7 bases. CDR1 and CDR2 (germline): SGHTA, FQGNSA. Trimming took 5 bases from V and 4 from J, leaving 13 bases between them. CDR3 length: 14 amino acids. In nucleotides, the CDR3 is TGTGCCAGCAGCCCGGAGGGGGGGCCAGATACGCAGTATTTT. It translates to CASSPEGGPDTQYF.

The rearrangement links TRBV30 to TRBJ1-3, with 8 bases that match TRBD1. V shed 0 bases, J shed 8 bases, and the junction held 0 bases outside the gene matches. This CDR3 is built from 12 residues. CDR1 is GTSNPN and CDR2 is SVGIG in the germline V gene (reference sequence). The CDR3 is CAWSVQGDTIYF. CDR3 DNA: TGTGCCTGGAGTGTACAGGGGGACACCATATATTTT. The whole variable domain, filled in from reference TRBV30 and TRBJ1-3, reads SQTIHQWPATLVQPVGSPLSLECTVEGTSNPNLYWYRQAAGRGLQLLFYSVGIGQISSEVPQNLSASRPQDRQFILSSKKLLLSDSGFYLCAWSVQGDTIYFGEGSWLTVV.

The chain employs TRBV6-1 and TRBJ2-3; D might be TRBD1 (5 bases). Germline CDR1 and CDR2: MNHNS and SASEGT. Trimming removed 2 bases from V and 5 bases from J, with 14 bases in between. The CDR3 has 15 residues. The CDR3 coding sequence is TGTGCCAGCAGTGAATTATGGCAGGGTAGAGATACGCAGTATTTT. This sequence encodes CASSELWQGRDTQYF.

This chain connects TRBV28 to TRBJ1-4; a weak D match, TRBD1 (5 bases). The CDR3 loop spans 18 amino acids. V gave up 3 bases and J gave up 0 bases, with 17 bases separating them. CDR1 and CDR2 (germline): MDHEN, SYDVKM. The CDR3 spells CASSLGGRGLATNEKLFF. The CDR3 DNA reads TGTGCCAGCAGTTTGGGAGGACGGGGCCTTGCAACTAATGAAAAACTGTTTTTT.

The chain uses TRBV30 and TRBJ2-5; TRBD2 agrees at 7 bases. CDR1 is GTSNPN, CDR2 SVGIG, per germline (reference sequence). This CDR3 is built from 13 residues. CDR3 in amino acids: CAQILRGQETQYF. CDR3 coding DNA: TGTGCTCAAATCCTGCGGGGGCAAGAGACCCAGTACTTC.

This clone appeared a single time. CDR3 nucleotides: TGTGCCAGCGGGCGTAACCCAGGGGGCACTGAAGCTTTCTTT. Translation gives CASGRNPGGTEAFF. The genes are TRBV2 and TRBJ1-1; 7 nucleotides match TRBD1. This CDR3 is built from 14 residues. Trimming cost V 8 bases and J 4 bases; bases outside gene matches: 10. The germline V gene has CDR1 SNHLY and CDR2 FYNNEI.

This chain connects TRBV6-5 to TRBJ2-5; 9 nucleotides align to TRBD2. Germline CDR1 and CDR2: MNHEY and SVGAGI. Trimming took 10 bases from V and 7 from J; bases not matched to a gene: 13. This CDR3 contains 14 residues. CDR3 DNA sequence: TGTGCCACCCAAGAGGCTAGCGGGGTGGCGACCCAGTACTTC. This codes for CATQEASGVATQYF.

This clone is classed as medium-sized. V usage is TRBV5-4 and J usage is TRBJ1-3; maybe TRBD1 (6 bases). The CDR3 is made up of 16 amino acids. Germline CDR1 is SGHNT and CDR2 is YYREEE (reference sequence). The V end was cut by 0 bases, the J end by 0 bases, with 10 bases between. This chain's CDR3 is CASSLGGGDSGNTIYF. CDR3 nucleotides: TGTGCCAGCAGCTTGGGAGGGGGAGACTCTGGAAACACCATATATTTT. Supplemented by reference TRBV5-4 and TRBJ1-3, the full variable domain reads ETGVTQSPTHLIKTRGQQVTLRCSSQSGHNTVSWYQQALGQGPQFIFQYYREEENGRGNFPPRFSGLQFPNYSSELNVNALELDDSALYLCASSLGGGDSGNTIYFGEGSWLTVV.

The DNA for the CDR3 is TGCGCCAGCAGCCATAGAAACACTGAAGCTTTCTTT. Translating gives CASSHRNTEAFF. The chain carries TRBV4-1 and TRBJ1-1; D not resolved. Germline loops: CDR1 MGHRA, CDR2 YSYEKL. Trimming cost V 3 bases and J 2 bases, with 4 bases left between them. CDR3 size: 12 residues.

This clone appeared a single time. This chain joins TRBV11-1 and TRBJ2-7; D is unclear. Trimming cost V 2 bases and J 0 bases, with 5 bases left between them. This CDR3 spans 13 amino acids. Germline CDR1 and CDR2: SGHAT and FQDESV (reference sequence). The DNA of the CDR3 is TGTGCCAGCAGCTTATACTACTCCTACGAGCAGTACTTC. Translating it yields CASSLYYSYEQYF.

The chain combines TRBV7-3 with TRBJ1-5; 11 positions agree with TRBD1. CDR3 length: 19 amino acids. Trimming cost V 5 bases and J 2 bases; bases outside gene matches: 14. The V gene's germline CDR1 is SGHTA and CDR2 FQGTGA. CDR3 sequence reads: CASSTGAGQGARGNQPQHF. CDR3 nucleotides: TGTGCCAGCAGCACCGGGGCCGGACAGGGGGCTCGTGGCAATCAGCCCCAGCATTTT.

This clone has a single count. This chain uses TRBV10-2 with TRBJ2-7; 9 nucleotides align to TRBD2. Germline trimming cut 5 bases from V and 2 bases from J; bases unmatched to any gene: 4. The germline CDR1 and CDR2 sequences are WSHSY and SAAADI. The length of the CDR3 is 14 residues. The CDR3 nucleotides are TGCGCCAGCAGTTTGGCGGGAGGGACCTACGAGCAGTACTTC. Amino acid sequence: CASSLAGGTYEQYF.

The genes are TRBV5-1 and TRBJ2-5; weak D call: TRBD1 (6 bases). Trimming pared 1 base from V and 2 bases from J, leaving 12 bases between. This CDR3 contains 15 residues. Germline values: CDR1 SGHRS, CDR2 YFSETQ. The CDR3 protein is CASSLTGQTQETQYF. In DNA, the CDR3 is TGCGCCAGCAGCTTGACAGGGCAGACTCAAGAGACCCAGTACTTC.

DNA for the CDR3: TGCGCCAGCACACGGAGTCAGAACACTGAAGCTTTCTTT. Its translation is CASTRSQNTEAFF. The J gene is TRBJ1-1, the V gene TRBV10-2, with D unclear. CDR1 WSHSY and CDR2 SAAADI come from the germline V gene. The V end lost 7 bases, the J end lost 1 base, and 10 bases lay between the germline ends. CDR3 length equals 13 residues.

This rearrangement joins TRBV6-1 to TRBJ2-5, with TRBD2 as a possible D gene (6 bases). The V gene lost 3 bases and the J gene lost 2 bases, with 13 bases spanning the gap. The CDR3 covers 15 residues. Germline loops: CDR1 MNHNS, CDR2 SASEGT. CDR3 sequence: CASSDLGLGQETQYF. The CDR3 DNA reads TGTGCCAGCAGTGATCTGGGACTGGGACAAGAGACCCAGTACTTC.

The J gene is TRBJ2-3, the V gene TRBV18; 7 nucleotides match TRBD1. Losses at the gene ends were 4 bases for V and 0 bases for J; bases not matched to a gene: 10. The CDR3 extends over 17 amino acids. Germline CDR1 is KGHSH and CDR2 is LQKENI. In DNA form, the CDR3 reads TGTGCCAGCTCACTGAACCCAGGGGGTTCTAGCACAGATACGCAGTATTTT. It is translated as CASSLNPGGSSTDTQYF.

The chain carries TRBV6-5 and TRBJ1-6, with TRBD1 matching over 7 bases. Germline CDR1 MNHEY, CDR2 SVGAGI. The CDR3 covers 14 residues. With 6 bases clipped from V and 6 bases from J, the junction kept 5 bases outside the gene matches. The chain's CDR3 is CASRPTGVNSPLHF. CDR3 nucleotides: TGTGCCAGCAGGCCTACAGGGGTTAATTCACCCCTCCACTTT.